Shown below are 6 T cell receptor beta chains from a single sample sequenced in a study of shared clonotypes between healthy human individuals. Using immunoSEQ multiplex PCR, the repertoire was profiled, and TCRdb retains in-frame clones only, with some absent. This sample has 2 million to 2.5 million clones, with around 95% found just once. The sequenced material came from naive CD4+ T cells sorted from blood. Subset of the sample: CD45RA+ positively selected. All receptors derive from a man aged 18 to 35 in good health.

This chain connects TRBV3-2 to TRBJ2-7. TRBV3-2 is annotated as a pseudogene. The CDR3 extends over 9 amino acids. The CDR3 DNA reads as TGTGCCAGCAGCCAACCCCCCCCCTTC. Translating it yields CASSQPPPF.

V gene TRBV1 combines with J gene TRBJ2-7; no DNA check was done on the table's D call, TRBD1. TRBV1 is a listed pseudogene. The CDR3 totals 16 residues. The CDR3 nucleotides read TGCACCAGCAGCCAAGACTATGGGGACAGGGTATACGAGCAGTACTTC. Amino acids: CTSSQDYGDRVYEQYF.

V and J are TRBV10-3 and TRBJ2-1; 14 nucleotides agree with TRBD2. The germline V gene has CDR1 ENHRY and CDR2 SYGVKD. J lost 7 bases, V lost 2 bases, and 13 bases had no gene match. The CDR3 totals 19 residues. This chain's CDR3 is CAISEAGTSGSTSYNEQFF. In DNA form, the CDR3 reads TGTGCCATCAGTGAGGCCGGGACTAGCGGGAGCACATCGTATAATGAGCAGTTCTTC.

V is TRBV5-1 and J is TRBJ2-7; 14 bases fit TRBD2. This CDR3 is 18 amino acids long. J gave up 4 bases and V 0 bases, and 9 bases lay outside the gene matches. Germline V gene sequence: CDR1 SGHRS, CDR2 YFSETQ. As DNA, the CDR3 is TGCGCCAGCAGCTTGGACCTCGGGACTAGCGGGAGAGGTTACGAGCAGTACTTC. The encoded protein is CASSLDLGTSGRGYEQYF.

This chain uses TRBV2 with TRBJ2-7; D perhaps matches TRBD1 (6 bases). The CDR3 has 15 amino acids. CDR1 and CDR2 from the germline V gene are SNHLY and FYNNEI. Trimming shortened V by 2 bases and J by 5 bases, and 16 bases separated the two germline ends. The CDR3 spells CASSERAGESHEQYF. CDR3 bases: TGTGCCAGCAGTGAAAGGGCAGGGGAGAGCCACGAGCAGTACTTC.

V gene TRBV28 combines with J gene TRBJ1-5; D gene ambiguous. The ends were cut back, 4 bases at V and 2 bases at J, with 6 bases in the middle. This CDR3 region has 13 residues. CDR1 and CDR2 from the germline V gene are MDHEN and SYDVKM. The CDR3 bases are TGTGCCAGCAGTTCTACCCGCAATCAGCCCCAGCATTTT. Protein sequence: CASSSTRNQPQHF.